This T cell receptor (beta chain) comes out of a study of blood T cells in healthy people across ages. Study background: For every two T cells, template switching captured about one barcoded beta molecule.

V dropped 0 bases and J dropped 0; count of bases not matched to a gene: 8. Germline CDR1 and CDR2: LGHDT and YNNKEL (reference sequence). The CDR3 loop spans 18 amino acids. As to this clonotype: Its cognate antigen is unknown.

Study observations and caveats: Diversity estimated from one million T cells was considered an underestimate.

The use of a sample-barcoded 5' primer and a J-beta primer mix characterized a second PCR of roughly 7 to 12 cycles. All cDNA molecules were each tagged by a template-switch adaptor with 12 random nucleotides. TCRdb independently ran MiXCR on the 5' RACE reads; one entry per CDR3 protein. The table shows some 1.6 million distinct CDR3 sequences, with roughly 32% occurring only once. This sequence joins TRBV3-1 and TRBJ2-3, with 8 nucleotides matching TRBD2. The sequence derives from a woman between 25 and 40 years old in good health. Sequenced sample: blood. The DNA of the CDR3 is TGTGCCAGCAGCCAAGAGATATGGGGACTAGGGAGCACAGATACGCAGTATTTT. Translated: CASSQEIWGLGSTDTQYF.